The rows below give T cell receptor beta chains drawn from one sample of a study of T cell changes during pregnancy in multiple sclerosis. This table comes from immunoSEQ multiplex PCR, and its TCRdb copy is limited to in-frame clones, with some not included. The sample contains tens of thousands of clones, around 89% of which appear only once. Sequencing was performed on CD4+ T cells from peripheral blood mononuclear cells, taken in the second trimester of pregnancy. Receptor source: a female donor with multiple sclerosis, enrolled in a pregnancy study. Each CDR3 is given with its conserved first and last residue. Only part of the rows carry a size: once, few, many, or a class if the clone is expanded.

j_gene: TRBJ1-5
v_gene: TRBV29-1
abundance: .
CDR3aa: CSVGAGPRQPQHF

j_gene: TRBJ2-2
v_gene: TRBV27
abundance: .
CDR3aa: CASSFFGVAGVTGELFF

j_gene: TRBJ2-1
v_gene: TRBV29-1
abundance: .
CDR3aa: CSVDPRGTYNEQFF

j_gene: TRBJ2-5
v_gene: TRBV7-2
abundance: .
CDR3aa: CASSLAILAGSLQETQYF

j_gene: TRBJ1-5
v_gene: TRBV5-1
abundance: .
CDR3aa: CASSPGTGIQPQHF

j_gene: TRBJ2-1
v_gene: TRBV29-1
abundance: once
CDR3aa: CSVPGLARNEQFF

j_gene: TRBJ2-7
v_gene: TRBV6-5
abundance: once
CDR3aa: CASRGQGANEQYF

j_gene: TRBJ2-2
v_gene: TRBV5-1
abundance: .
CDR3aa: CASSITSGRAPGELFF

j_gene: TRBJ1-3
v_gene: TRBV5-1
abundance: .
CDR3aa: CASSLRQSSGNTIYF

j_gene: TRBJ2-7
v_gene: TRBV28
abundance: .
CDR3aa: CASSFGGVYEQYF

j_gene: TRBJ1-2
v_gene: TRBV28
abundance: .
CDR3aa: CASSSPGQTFYGYTF

j_gene: TRBJ2-5
v_gene: TRBV6-6
abundance: .
CDR3aa: CASSITGGVGETQYF

j_gene: TRBJ1-2
v_gene: TRBV6-1
abundance: .
CDR3aa: CASSEEQIYGYTF

j_gene: TRBJ1-4
v_gene: TRBV28
abundance: .
CDR3aa: CASVTAGLGEKLFF

j_gene: TRBJ2-1
v_gene: TRBV4-3
abundance: .
CDR3aa: CASSQEPAAGRNEQFF

j_gene: TRBJ2-4
v_gene: TRBV21-1
abundance: .
CDR3aa: CASSKSKWEGRNIQYF

j_gene: TRBJ2-5
v_gene: TRBV4-2
abundance: .
CDR3aa: CASSHEDRGQETQYF

j_gene: TRBJ2-1
v_gene: TRBV11-3
abundance: .
CDR3aa: CASSLGLVSYNEQFF

j_gene: TRBJ2-5
v_gene: TRBV29-1
abundance: .
CDR3aa: CSVRTGQETQYF

j_gene: TRBJ2-1
v_gene: TRBV19
abundance: .
CDR3aa: CASSITRDNEQFF

j_gene: TRBJ1-3
v_gene: TRBV28
abundance: .
CDR3aa: CASSLRGNTIYF

j_gene: TRBJ2-5
v_gene: TRBV29-1
abundance: .
CDR3aa: CSALASLETQYF

j_gene: TRBJ2-5
v_gene: TRBV2
abundance: .
CDR3aa: CASRREPQETQYF

j_gene: TRBJ2-2
v_gene: TRBV19
abundance: .
CDR3aa: CASSPDRPGELFF

j_gene: TRBJ1-3
v_gene: TRBV10-3
abundance: .
CDR3aa: CAISEVGGSGNTIYF

j_gene: TRBJ2-5
v_gene: TRBV7-2
abundance: .
CDR3aa: CASSFAQETQYF

j_gene: TRBJ1-2
v_gene: TRBV6-1
abundance: .
CDR3aa: CASSEGGGFSGYTF

j_gene: TRBJ2-3
v_gene: TRBV7-2
abundance: .
CDR3aa: CASSLVGRRDTDTQYF

j_gene: TRBJ1-1
v_gene: TRBV10-3
abundance: .
CDR3aa: CAISGGVTEAFF

j_gene: TRBJ2-3
v_gene: TRBV2
abundance: once
CDR3aa: CASSEMRGLGTDTQYF

j_gene: TRBJ2-2
v_gene: TRBV7-7
abundance: once
CDR3aa: CASSSLAGSNTGELFF